This TCR beta chain derives from a study of blood T cell repertoires in COVID-19. For the study at large: Italy, Spain and the United States were the sources of the convalescent and acute COVID-19 samples. Nucleic acid was either cDNA or gDNA, and it came from T cells, B-cell-depleted T cells, or PBMCs.

Germline-derived CDR1 and CDR2 are KGHSH and LQKENI. The CDR3 contains 14 residues. Trimming shortened V by 2 bases and J by 0 bases, and 8 bases separated the two germline ends. Under the authors' procedure: It was from reference gene primer amplification that nucleated cell counts were estimated. Profiled with immunoSEQ multiplex PCR; TCRdb holds only in-frame clones, not every one. That table is the source of V, J and clone size, and D and trimming were worked out from the DNA. The sample includes about 220,000 clones, about 87% seen only once; the top ten take roughly 2.7%. Sequencing was carried out using PBMCs or T cells enriched from blood (not recorded which). The chain links TRBV18 to TRBJ2-7; no clear D. This TCR derives from a woman aged 25 to 39 who had recovered from COVID-19. The CDR3 DNA reads as TGTGCCAGCTCACCAGTTTCTTTCTCCTACGAGCAGTACTTC. Protein: CASSPVSFSYEQYF.